These 16 T cell receptor beta chains came from one sample sequenced in a study of blood T cell repertoires in COVID-19. The repertoire was sequenced with immunoSEQ multiplex PCR; TCRdb's copy has only in-frame clones and lacks some. Among 88,000 or so clones, 85% to 90% were seen once, and the ten largest hold approximately 3.9%. The source material was peripheral blood. The receptors stem from a man aged 60 to 69 with acute or convalescent COVID-19.

This chain connects TRBV5-1 to TRBJ2-2; no firm D call. The CDR3 totals 16 residues. The V and J ends lost 5 bases and 0 bases respectively, with 14 bases between them. CDR1 and CDR2 (germline): SGHRS, YFSETQ. For the CDR3, the DNA is TGCGCCAGCAGTCCCCGAGGCGGAGCGAACACCGGGGAGCTGTTTTTT. Translation gives CASSPRGGANTGELFF.

The V gene is TRBV24-1, the J gene TRBJ2-7; TRBD1 matches 9 bases. With V trimmed by 2 bases and J by 2 bases, 6 bases remained unmatched. Germline assignment: CDR1 KGHDR and CDR2 SFDVKD. This CDR3 is 16 amino acids long. The CDR3, as DNA: TGTGCCACCAGTGATTATTCCGGGACAGGGACCTACGAGCAGTACTTC. Amino acids: CATSDYSGTGTYEQYF.

The chain uses TRBV6-8 and TRBJ2-1; 9 bases map to TRBD2. Trimming took 7 bases from V and 0 from J; bases not matched to a gene: 4. Germline CDR1 is MNHGY and CDR2 is SAAAGT. This CDR3 has 15 amino acids. The CDR3 sequence: CASKLAGSSYNEQFF. CDR3 nucleotides: TGTGCCAGCAAGCTAGCGGGGAGCTCCTACAATGAGCAGTTCTTC.

J is TRBJ2-4 and V is TRBV5-6, with 8 bases identical to TRBD1. The CDR3 runs to 13 residues. V gave up 7 bases and J gave up 5 bases; unmatched junction bases: 5. In germline, CDR1 is SGHDT, CDR2 YYEEEE. The CDR3 sequence is CASPGDRQNIQYF. In DNA form, the CDR3 reads TGTGCCAGCCCGGGGGACAGGCAAAACATTCAGTACTTC.

The rearrangement links TRBV30 to TRBJ1-2; possible D gene TRBD1, 6 bases. The ends were cut back, 4 bases at V and 7 bases at J, with 13 bases in the middle. Germline-derived CDR1 and CDR2 are GTSNPN and SVGIG (reference sequence). The CDR3 runs to 12 residues. The CDR3 reads CAWTTGIGGYTF. In DNA form, the CDR3 reads TGTGCCTGGACTACAGGGATAGGTGGCTACACCTTC.

V is TRBV6-5 and J is TRBJ1-2; D is possibly TRBD1 (5 bases). The germline V gene encodes CDR1 MNHEY and CDR2 SVGAGI. CDR3 length: 13 residues. Trimming cost V 6 bases and J 7 bases, with 15 bases left between them. For the CDR3, the DNA is TGTGCCAGCAGCCAGGTAGGGGAGGCTGGCTACACCTTC. This gives the protein CASSQVGEAGYTF.

The V call is TRBV11-2, the J call TRBJ2-7; 9 bases agree with TRBD1. V shed 4 bases, J shed 6 bases, and the junction held 7 bases outside the gene matches. CDR3 length equals 14 residues. Germline CDR1 and CDR2: SGHAT and FQNNGV. The CDR3 region has the DNA TGTGCCAGCAGCTATGGACAGGGGCGCGCCGAGCAGTACTTC. It translates to CASSYGQGRAEQYF.

This clone was observed a single time. V is TRBV7-8 and J is TRBJ2-1; D call uncertain. V dropped 0 bases and J dropped 8 bases, with 8 bases sitting between them. Germline V gene data show CDR1 as SGHVS and CDR2 as FQNEAQ. The CDR3 totals 13 residues. The CDR3: CASSLARPHEQFF. DNA of the CDR3: TGTGCCAGCAGCTTAGCGCGTCCCCATGAGCAGTTCTTC.

This chain connects TRBV29-1 to TRBJ2-5; tentative D call: TRBD2 (5 bases). The CDR3 loop spans 11 amino acids. V lost 7 bases and J lost 5, with 11 bases in between. The germline V gene encodes CDR1 SQVTM and CDR2 ANQGSEA. DNA for the CDR3: TGCAGCGCCAAACGAGGGGAGACCCAGTACTTC. Translation: CSAKRGETQYF.

The sample holds one count of this clone. The chain combines TRBV19 with TRBJ2-1, with TRBD2 matching 9 bases. The junction had 11 bases not matched to a gene; V was cut back by 2 bases and J by 0 bases. Germline lookup yields CDR1 LNHDA and CDR2 SQIVND (reference sequence). This CDR3 has 19 residues. In DNA, the CDR3 is TGTGCCAGTAGTATATTCGGGCTAGCGGGGCCCAGCTCCTACAATGAGCAGTTCTTC. This codes for CASSIFGLAGPSSYNEQFF.

The rearrangement uses TRBV30 and TRBJ2-5; perhaps TRBD2 as D (6 bases). The CDR3 sequence is 13 residues long. Germline V gene sequence: CDR1 GTSNPN, CDR2 SVGIG (reference sequence). The ends were cut back, 4 bases at V and 1 base at J, with 10 bases in the middle. CDR3 bases: TGTGCCTGGACCAGGGACTTCCAAGAGACCCAGTACTTC. This sequence encodes CAWTRDFQETQYF.

The V gene is TRBV2, the J gene TRBJ2-3; D is possibly TRBD1 (6 bases). The CDR3 extends over 14 amino acids. CDR1 SNHLY and CDR2 FYNNEI come from the germline V gene. Trimming took 6 bases from V and 0 from J, leaving 10 bases between them. In DNA form, the CDR3 reads TGTGCCAGCAGACGGACAGAAAGCACAGATACGCAGTATTTT. Translation gives CASRRTESTDTQYF.

This clone showed up just once. The genes are TRBV11-2 and TRBJ2-7; 10 nucleotides match TRBD1. V trimming: 5 bases; J trimming: 2 bases; junction bases outside the gene matches: 6. CDR1 is SGHAT and CDR2 is FQNNGV in the germline V gene. The CDR3 is 15 amino acids. CDR3 loop: CASSRTGTGAYEQYF. The CDR3 coding sequence is TGTGCCAGCAGCCGCACCGGGACAGGGGCCTACGAGCAGTACTTC.

This clone was seen more than once but under ten times. The chain uses TRBV6-2 or TRBV6-3 and TRBJ1-2; D might be TRBD1 (5 bases). Trimming cost V 2 bases and J 4 bases, with 8 bases left between them. CDR1 is MNHEY, CDR2 SVGEGT, per germline. The CDR3 has 13 residues. DNA of the CDR3: TGTGCCAGCAGTTACAGGGGTACCTATGGCTACACCTTC. It codes for CASSYRGTYGYTF.

Written as DNA, the CDR3 is TGTGCCAGCAGAGCTGTTACAGGTGCCTCTCAGCCCCAGCATTTT. This gives the protein CASRAVTGASQPQHF. This chain connects TRBV2 to TRBJ1-5, with D tentatively TRBD1 (5 bases). From germline, CDR1 is SNHLY and CDR2 FYNNEI. CDR3 length: 15 residues. The V gene lost 6 bases and the J gene lost 6 bases, with 18 bases spanning the gap.

There are a few counts of this clone. This chain uses TRBV3-1 (or the pseudogene TRBV3-2) with TRBJ2-2, with TRBD1 matching over 10 bases. Germline loops: CDR1 LGHDT, CDR2 YNNKEL (reference sequence). The CDR3 totals 15 residues. Trimming at V came to 7 bases and at J to 7 bases, leaving 9 bases not matched to a gene. CDR3 protein: CASKRGTGVDGELFF. The CDR3 nucleotides are TGTGCCAGCAAGAGGGGGACAGGGGTGGACGGGGAGCTGTTTTTT.